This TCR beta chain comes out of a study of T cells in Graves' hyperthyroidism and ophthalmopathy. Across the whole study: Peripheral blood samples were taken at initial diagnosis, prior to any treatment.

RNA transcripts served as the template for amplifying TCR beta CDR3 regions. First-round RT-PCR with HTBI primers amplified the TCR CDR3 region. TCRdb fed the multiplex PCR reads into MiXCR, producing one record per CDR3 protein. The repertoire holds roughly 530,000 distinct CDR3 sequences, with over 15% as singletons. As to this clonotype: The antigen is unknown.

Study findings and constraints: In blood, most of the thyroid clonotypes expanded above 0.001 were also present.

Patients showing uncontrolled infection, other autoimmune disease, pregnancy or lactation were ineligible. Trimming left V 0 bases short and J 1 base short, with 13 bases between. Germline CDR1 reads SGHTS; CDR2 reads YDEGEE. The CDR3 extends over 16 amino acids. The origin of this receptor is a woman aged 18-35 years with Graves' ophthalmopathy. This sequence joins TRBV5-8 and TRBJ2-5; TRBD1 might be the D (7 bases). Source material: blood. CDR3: CASSLGFRGVQETQYF. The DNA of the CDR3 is TGTGCCAGCAGCTTGGGGTTCAGGGGGGTCCAAGAGACCCAGTACTTC.